Described below is a single TCR beta chain sequence and its context. Recruits, aged about 18 to 100 years, lived in approximately 26 US areas. Participants had their cohort set by participant-reported clinical history. Two consecutive negative NP/OP PCR tests, clearance, or resolved symptoms defined Cohort 3 recovery. The record originates from a study of blood T cell repertoires in COVID-19. Overall study context: T cells, B-cell-depleted T cells, or PBMCs provided the cDNA or gDNA that served as material.

The protocol was immunoSEQ multiplex PCR, while the TCRdb copy is restricted to in-frame clones and leaves out a portion. The sample carries 450,000 to 600,000 clones, approximately 90% recorded once. Germline V CDR1 and CDR2: SNHLY, FYNNEI. V lost 7 bases and J 1 base, leaving 14 bases between the germline ends. This CDR3 has 15 residues. The rearrangement links TRBV2 to TRBJ1-5; D not certain. The sequenced sample consisted of PBMCs or T cells enriched from blood (not recorded which). This sequence originates from a woman under 30 who had recovered from COVID-19. As DNA, the CDR3 is TGTGCCAGCACCCAGCAGGTGACGAGCAATCAGCCCCAGCATTTT. Amino acid sequence: CASTQQVTSNQPQHF. The full variable domain, rest sourced from reference TRBV2 and TRBJ1-5, is EPEVTQTPSHQVTQMGQEVILRCVPISNHLYFYWYRQILGQKVEFLVSFYNNEISEKSEIFDDQFSVERPDGSNFTLKIRSTKLEDSAMYFCASTQQVTSNQPQHFGDGTRLSIL.